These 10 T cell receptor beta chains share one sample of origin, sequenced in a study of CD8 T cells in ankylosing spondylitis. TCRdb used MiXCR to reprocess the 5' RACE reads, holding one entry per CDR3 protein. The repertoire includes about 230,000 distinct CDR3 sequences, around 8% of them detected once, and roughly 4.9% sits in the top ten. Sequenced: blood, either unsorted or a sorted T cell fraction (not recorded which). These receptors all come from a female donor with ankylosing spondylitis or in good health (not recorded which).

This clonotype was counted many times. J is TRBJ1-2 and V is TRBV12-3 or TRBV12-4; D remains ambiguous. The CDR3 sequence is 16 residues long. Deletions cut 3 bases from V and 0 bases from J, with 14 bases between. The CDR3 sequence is CASSFRVNRPNYGYTF. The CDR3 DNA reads TGTGCCAGCAGTTTTAGGGTGAACAGACCTAACTATGGCTACACCTTC.

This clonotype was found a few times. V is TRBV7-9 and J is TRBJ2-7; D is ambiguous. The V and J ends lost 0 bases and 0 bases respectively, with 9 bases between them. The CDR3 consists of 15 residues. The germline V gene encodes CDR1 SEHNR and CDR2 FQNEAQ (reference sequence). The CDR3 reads CASSLAHGTSYEQYF. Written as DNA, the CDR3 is TGTGCCAGCAGCTTAGCGCATGGCACCTCCTACGAGCAGTACTTC. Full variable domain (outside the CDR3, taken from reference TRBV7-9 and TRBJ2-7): DTGVSQNPRHKITKRGQNVTFRCDPISEHNRLYWYRQTLGQGPEFLTYFQNEAQLEKSRLLSDRFSAERPKGSFSTLEIQRTEQGDSAMYLCASSLAHGTSYEQYFGPGTRLTVT.

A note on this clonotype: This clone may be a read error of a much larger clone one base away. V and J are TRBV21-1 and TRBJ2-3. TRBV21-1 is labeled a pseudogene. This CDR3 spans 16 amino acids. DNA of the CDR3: TGTGCCGGCAGCAATTGGAGAACTCTGCACACAGATACGCAGTATTTT. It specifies CAGSNWRTLHTDTQYF.

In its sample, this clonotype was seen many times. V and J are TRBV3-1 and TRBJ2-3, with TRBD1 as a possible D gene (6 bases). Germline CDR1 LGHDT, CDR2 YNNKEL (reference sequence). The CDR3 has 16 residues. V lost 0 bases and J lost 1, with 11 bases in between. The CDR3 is CASSQEGGSGTDTQYF. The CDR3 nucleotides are TGTGCCAGCAGCCAAGAAGGGGGAAGCGGCACAGATACGCAGTATTTT.

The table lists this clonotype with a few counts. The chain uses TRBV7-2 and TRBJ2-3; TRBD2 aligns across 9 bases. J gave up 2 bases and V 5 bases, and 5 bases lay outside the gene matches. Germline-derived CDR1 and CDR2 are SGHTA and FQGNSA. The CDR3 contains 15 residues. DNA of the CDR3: TGTGCCAGCAGCCATGCTAGCGGGACCACAGATACGCAGTATTTT. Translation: CASSHASGTTDTQYF.

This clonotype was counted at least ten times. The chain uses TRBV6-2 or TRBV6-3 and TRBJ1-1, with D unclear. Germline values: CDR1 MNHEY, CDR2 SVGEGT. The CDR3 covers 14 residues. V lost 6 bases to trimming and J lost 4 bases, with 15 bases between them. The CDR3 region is CASSWTGSRTEAFF. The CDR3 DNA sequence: TGTGCCAGCAGCTGGACGGGGAGCCGCACTGAAGCTTTCTTT.

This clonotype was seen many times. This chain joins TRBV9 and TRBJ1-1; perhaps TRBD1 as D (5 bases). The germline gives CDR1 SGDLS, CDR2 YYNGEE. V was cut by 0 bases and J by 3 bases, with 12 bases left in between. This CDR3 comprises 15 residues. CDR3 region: CASSVAQGWDTEAFF. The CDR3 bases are TGTGCCAGCAGCGTAGCTCAGGGTTGGGACACTGAAGCTTTCTTT. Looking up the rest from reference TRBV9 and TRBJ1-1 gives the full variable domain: DSGVTQTPKHLITATGQRVTLRCSPRSGDLSVYWYQQSLDQGLQFLIQYYNGEERAKGNILERFSAQQFPDLHSELNLSSLELGDSALYFCASSVAQGWDTEAFFGQGTRLTVV.

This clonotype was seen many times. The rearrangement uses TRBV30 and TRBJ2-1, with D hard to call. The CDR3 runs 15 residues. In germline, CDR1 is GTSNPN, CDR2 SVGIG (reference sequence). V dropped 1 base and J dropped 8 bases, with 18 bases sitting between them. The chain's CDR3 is CAWSGSSWVTDEQFF. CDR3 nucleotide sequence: TGTGCCTGGAGTGGGTCGTCCTGGGTTACCGATGAGCAGTTCTTC. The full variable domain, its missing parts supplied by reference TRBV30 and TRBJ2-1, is SQTIHQWPATLVQPVGSPLSLECTVEGTSNPNLYWYRQAAGRGLQLLFYSVGIGQISSEVPQNLSASRPQDRQFILSSKKLLLSDSGFYLCAWSGSSWVTDEQFFGPGTRLTVL.

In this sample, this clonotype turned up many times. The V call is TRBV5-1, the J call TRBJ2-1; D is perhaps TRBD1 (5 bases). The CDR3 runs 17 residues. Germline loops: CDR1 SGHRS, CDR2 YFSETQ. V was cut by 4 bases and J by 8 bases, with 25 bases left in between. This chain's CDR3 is CASSRTLSRDSEDEQFF. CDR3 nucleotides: TGCGCCAGCAGCCGCACTTTAAGTAGAGACAGTGAGGATGAGCAGTTCTTC.

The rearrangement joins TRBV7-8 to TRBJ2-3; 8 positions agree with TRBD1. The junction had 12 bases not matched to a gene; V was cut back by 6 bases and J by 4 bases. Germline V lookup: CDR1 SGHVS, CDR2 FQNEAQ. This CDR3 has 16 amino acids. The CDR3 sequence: CASSSWTGQTADTQYF. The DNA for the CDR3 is TGTGCCAGCAGTTCCTGGACAGGGCAGACGGCAGATACGCAGTATTTT.